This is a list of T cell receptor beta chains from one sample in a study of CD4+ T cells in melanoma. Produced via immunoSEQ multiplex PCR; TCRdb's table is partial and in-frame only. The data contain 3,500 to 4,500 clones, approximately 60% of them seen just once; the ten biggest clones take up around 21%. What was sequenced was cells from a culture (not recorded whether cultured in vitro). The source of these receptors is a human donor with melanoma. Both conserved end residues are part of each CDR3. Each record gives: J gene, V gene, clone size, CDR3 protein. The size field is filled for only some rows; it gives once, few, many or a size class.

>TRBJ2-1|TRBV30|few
CAWSRLLAGNNEQFF
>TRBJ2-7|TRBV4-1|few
CASSHVGRGSYEQYF
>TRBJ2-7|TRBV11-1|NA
CASSLRSGEAIDEQYF
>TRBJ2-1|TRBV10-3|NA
CASSHGGEQFF
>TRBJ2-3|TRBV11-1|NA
CASSLLALTDTQYF
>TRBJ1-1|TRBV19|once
CASTNQAGAPEAFF
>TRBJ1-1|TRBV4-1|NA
CASSQTGNTEAFF
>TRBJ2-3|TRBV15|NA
CATSRNRGWTDTQYF
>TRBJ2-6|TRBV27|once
CASSLKGRQSGISGANVLTF
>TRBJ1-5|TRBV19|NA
CASTPTENSNQPQHF
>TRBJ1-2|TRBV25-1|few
CASRRQGEGYTF
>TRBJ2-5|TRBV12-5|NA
CANKQETQYF
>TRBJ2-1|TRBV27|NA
CASSYSSYNEQFF
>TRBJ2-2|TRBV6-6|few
CASSYAPGTGELFF
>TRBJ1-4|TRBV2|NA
CASSTDRDATTNEKLFF